Each of the 11 T cell receptor beta chains below was sequenced from the same sample in a study of shared clonotypes between healthy human individuals. Profiled with immunoSEQ multiplex PCR; TCRdb holds only in-frame clones, not every one. The sample lists 470,000 or so clones; around four fifths were seen once. The sample taken for sequencing was PBMCs. The receptors come from a woman in her 40s in good health. Some clones in this sample may be carry-over from other donors' samples.

This clone turned up a few times. The chain couples TRBV11-2 to TRBJ1-5; 7 positions match TRBD1. Germline-derived CDR1 and CDR2 are SGHAT and FQNNGV. The CDR3 has 14 residues. The junction had 7 bases not matched to a gene; V was cut back by 5 bases and J by 6 bases. The CDR3 here is CASSPGGAGQPQHF. CDR3 nucleotides: TGTGCCAGCAGCCCAGGGGGGGCCGGTCAGCCCCAGCATTTT.

The J gene is TRBJ2-2, the V gene TRBV7-3, with 7 positions matching TRBD1. This CDR3 is 16 amino acids long. Germline lookup yields CDR1 SGHTA and CDR2 FQGTGA. J lost 0 bases, V lost 5 bases, and 6 bases had no gene match. CDR3 in DNA: TGTGCCAGCAGCAGGGACAGCCTTTCGAACACCGGGGAGCTGTTTTTT. Its translation is CASSRDSLSNTGELFF.

This rearrangement joins TRBV27 to TRBJ1-2; a weak D match, TRBD1 (5 bases). Trimming removed 6 bases at V and 8 bases at J, with 13 bases between. Germline lookup yields CDR1 MNHEY and CDR2 SMNVEV (reference sequence). CDR3 length: 12 amino acids. The CDR3 DNA reads as TGTGCCAGCAGGGGGCAAGCTGGGGGCTACACCTTC. It translates to CASRGQAGGYTF.

The count of this clone is one. The chain couples TRBV5-1 to TRBJ2-3; the D is unclear. The ends were cut back, 4 bases at V and 1 base at J, with 7 bases in the middle. Per germline, CDR1 SGHRS and CDR2 YFSETQ. CDR3 length: 13 residues. CDR3: CASSVGGTDTQYF. CDR3 DNA sequence: TGCGCCAGCAGCGTTGGTGGCACAGATACGCAGTATTTT.

This clone appeared a few times. This rearrangement joins TRBV29-1 to TRBJ1-1, with TRBD1 as a possible D gene (5 bases). V lost 0 bases to trimming and J lost 10 bases, with 9 bases between them. Germline CDR1 reads SQVTM; CDR2 reads ANQGSEA. The CDR3 length is 11 residues. The CDR3 DNA follows: TGCAGCGTTGAAGAGGCAGGGAGAGCTTTCTTT. It encodes CSVEEAGRAFF.

The chain couples TRBV28 to TRBJ2-1; D remains ambiguous. V was shortened by 4 bases and J by 6 bases, with 16 bases between the two germline ends. Germline V gene lookup returns CDR1 MDHEN and CDR2 SYDVKM. The CDR3 has 15 amino acids. This CDR3 is CASSSGPQTFNEQFF. As DNA, the CDR3 is TGTGCCAGCAGTTCCGGACCCCAGACTTTCAATGAGCAGTTCTTC.

The CDR3 reads CASSSPYHNEQFF. In DNA, the CDR3 is TGTGCCAGCTCCTCCCCCTATCACAATGAGCAGTTCTTC. The V and J genes are TRBV27 and TRBJ2-1; the D is unclear. The CDR3 consists of 13 residues. Trimming left V 8 bases short and J 5 bases short, with 13 bases between. The germline V gene encodes CDR1 MNHEY and CDR2 SMNVEV (reference sequence).

DNA for the CDR3: TGTGCCAGCAGTTTGTATACAGGGGGCGACCGTAGGGCGCAGTATTTT. Protein product: CASSLYTGGDRRAQYF. V gene TRBV27 combines with J gene TRBJ2-3; 9 bases agree with TRBD1. V lost 3 bases to trimming and J lost 10 bases; unmatched junction nucleotides: 14. The CDR3 runs 16 residues. The germline CDR1 and CDR2 sequences are MNHEY and SMNVEV (reference sequence).

The rearrangement joins TRBV6-5 to TRBJ2-7; 9 nucleotides line up with TRBD1. The CDR3 spans 13 residues. V gave up 10 bases and J gave up 2 bases; unmatched junction bases: 6. Germline lookup yields CDR1 MNHEY and CDR2 SVGAGI. CDR3 coding DNA: TGTGCCACTGGGGACAGGGCAACCTACGAGCAGTACTTC. Translation: CATGDRATYEQYF.

The table lists this clone with many counts. The same CDR3 is also encoded by other DNA sequences in this sample. The chain has TRBV7-2 and TRBJ1-1; no reliable D call. V was cut by 0 bases and J by 5 bases, with 7 bases left in between. This CDR3 has 13 amino acids. Germline CDR1 reads SGHTA; CDR2 reads FQGNSA. CDR3 in amino acids: CASSLAGTTEAFF. The CDR3 bases are TGTGCCAGCAGCTTAGCGGGAACAACTGAAGCTTTCTTT.

This clone was counted at least ten times. Other DNA sequences within the sample encode an identical CDR3. J is TRBJ1-1 and V is TRBV2; D remains unclear. CDR3 length: 13 amino acids. V gave up 4 bases and J gave up 1 base, with 7 bases separating them. CDR1 and CDR2 (germline): SNHLY, FYNNEI. The CDR3 DNA reads as TGTGCCAGCAGTGGTCGACAGAACACTGAAGCTTTCTTT. Translation gives CASSGRQNTEAFF.